This paragraph covers one T cell receptor beta chain sequence. V dropped 5 bases and J dropped 0 bases, with 11 bases sitting between them. CDR3 size: 15 residues. Germline V gene sequence: CDR1 SEHNR, CDR2 FQNEAQ (reference sequence). Clones were read by immunoSEQ multiplex PCR, and TCRdb kept only the in-frame ones, dropping some. The sample lists about 170,000 clones, 91% occurring once. These data belong to a study of control samples from healthy donors and cancer patients. The sequenced sample was blood. The TCR originated in a woman aged 25 to 39 in good health. The genes are TRBV7-9 and TRBJ1-3, with a possible D match to TRBD1 (6 bases). Here the CDR3 reads CASSTGQSSGNTIYF. In DNA form, the CDR3 reads TGTGCCAGCAGCACCGGACAGAGCTCTGGAAACACCATATATTTT.